Listed below are T cell receptor beta chains from one sample, sequenced in a study of CD8 T cells in Susac syndrome. TCRdb reprocessed the immunoSEQ multiplex PCR reads with MiXCR, giving one entry per CDR3 protein. The sample records some 130,000 distinct CDR3 sequences, 95% being singletons. The sample was CD8+ T cells from PBMCs. All receptors derive from a human donor with Susac syndrome. The CDR3 runs from the conserved cysteine through the conserved F or W. Each record gives: D gene, clone size, CDR3 length, J gene, V gene, CDR3 DNA, CDR3 protein. D genes are given only for firm matches. Size is stated for part of the rows, as once, few or many counts, or as a class when the clone is expanded.

-,-,13,TRBJ2-7,TRBV18,TGTGCCAGCTCACCACCCGCGTCCTGGGAGCAGTACTTC,CASSPPASWEQYF
-,-,11,TRBJ1-2,TRBV20-1,TGCAGTGCTATAGAAAACTATGGCTACACCTTC,CSAIENYGYTF
-,-,16,TRBJ2-7,TRBV7-3,TGTGCCAGCAGCCCTTCCCTTCGACTAGGGTTTTACGAGCAGTACTTC,CASSPSLRLGFYEQYF
-,-,13,TRBJ2-3,TRBV3-1,TGTGCCAGCAGCCAAGGCTACACAGATACGCAGTATTTT,CASSQGYTDTQYF
-,-,14,TRBJ2-1,TRBV9,TGTGCCAGCAGCCCTCACCGAGGGGACAATGAGCAGTTCTTC,CASSPHRGDNEQFF
-,-,11,TRBJ2-1,TRBV5-4,TGTGCCAGCAGCTTGGAAGGGGAGCAGTTCTTC,CASSLEGEQFF
TRBD1,-,17,TRBJ2-3,TRBV7-9,TGTGCCAGCAGCCCCAGAGGGGGCCAGACGAGCACAGATACGCAGTATTTT,CASSPRGGQTSTDTQYF
-,-,14,TRBJ2-7,TRBV7-3,TGTGCCAGCGCCGAGAGGGGGTCTCACTACGAGCAGTACTTC,CASAERGSHYEQYF
-,-,15,TRBJ2-7,TRBV4-1,TGCGCCAGCAGCCAAGATCTGAGTGATTTCTACGAGCAGTACTTC,CASSQDLSDFYEQYF
-,-,12,TRBJ2-1,TRBV12-3/TRBV12-4,TGTGCCAGCAGCCTAGGGGCATTTGAGCAGTTCTTC,CASSLGAFEQFF
-,-,13,TRBJ2-7,TRBV4-2,TGTGCCAGCAGCCAAGATCCCCAGAGCGAGCAGTACTTC,CASSQDPQSEQYF
-,-,13,TRBJ2-1,TRBV18,TGTGCCAGCTCGAAAAATAACGGGGTAGAGCAGTTCTTC,CASSKNNGVEQFF
-,-,13,TRBJ2-7,TRBV2,TGTGCCAGCAGAGACAGGGGAGGGTTCGAGCAGTACTTC,CASRDRGGFEQYF
TRBD1,-,14,TRBJ2-5,TRBV5-6,TGTGCCAGCAGCTTGGGACAGGGTTGGGAGACCCAGTACTTC,CASSLGQGWETQYF
-,-,17,TRBJ2-5,TRBV7-9,TGTGCCAGCAGCGCTCACCTCTACTCGATCGGATCAGAGACCCAGTACTTC,CASSAHLYSIGSETQYF
-,-,17,TRBJ2-7,TRBV4-1,TGCGCCAGCAGCCCCTCAAGTGGGGGGAAGGGTGCCTACGAGCAGTACTTC,CASSPSSGGKGAYEQYF
-,-,14,TRBJ2-3,TRBV9,TGTGCCAGCACCCTGGGCGGTGGGACAGATACGCAGTATTTT,CASTLGGGTDTQYF
TRBD2,few,13,TRBJ2-7,TRBV12-3/TRBV12-4,TGTGCCAGCAGTCCTAGCGGCTCCTACGAGCAGTACTTC,CASSPSGSYEQYF
-,-,17,TRBJ1-5,TRBV15,TGTGCCACCAGCCCCCTTCGTCGGGCTAGGAGCAATCAGCCCCAGCATTTT,CATSPLRRARSNQPQHF
TRBD2,-,17,TRBJ2-3,TRBV15,TGTGCCACCAGCAGAGAACGACGCGGGAGTAGATCAGATACGCAGTATTTT,CATSRERRGSRSDTQYF
-,-,11,TRBJ2-7,TRBV5-4,TGTGCCAGCAGCGATTATTACGAGCAGTACTTC,CASSDYYEQYF
-,-,15,TRBJ1-1,TRBV4-1,TGCGCCAGCAGCCCGAGCCAGGGCCTACTCTATGAAGCTTTCTTT,CASSPSQGLLYEAFF
TRBD1,-,16,TRBJ1-1,TRBV30,TGTGCCTGGATAAGTCGCTGGGGACAGGGTGACACTGAAGCTTTCTTT,CAWISRWGQGDTEAFF
TRBD1,-,13,TRBJ2-7,TRBV2,TGTGCCAGCAGAGTGACAGGGATTAACGAGCAGTACTTC,CASRVTGINEQYF
-,-,13,TRBJ2-1,TRBV27,TGTGCCAGCGGATCGGGCGCTTTCAATGAGCAGTTCTTC,CASGSGAFNEQFF
-,-,16,TRBJ1-1,TRBV7-9,TGTGCCAGCAGCCCCTCGCCCCGGGGCCTGAACACTGAAGCTTTCTTT,CASSPSPRGLNTEAFF
-,-,11,TRBJ2-7,TRBV20-1,TGCAGTGCTAGAGATATAGCGGTGCAGTACTTC,CSARDIAVQYF
-,-,13,TRBJ2-7,TRBV20-1,TGCAGTGTAAGGCTAGCTTACACCTACGAGCAGTACTTC,CSVRLAYTYEQYF
TRBD2,-,17,TRBJ2-3,TRBV29-1,TGCAGCGTTTTAACCCATGGACTAGCGGGTCGCACAGATACGCAGTATTTT,CSVLTHGLAGRTDTQYF
TRBD2,-,12,TRBJ2-7,TRBV4-1,TGCGCCAGCAGTCGGGGGGGCGGCGAGCAGTACTTC,CASSRGGGEQYF
-,-,10,TRBJ1-2,TRBV7-9,TGTGCCAGCAGCCGCTATGGCTACACCTTC,CASSRYGYTF
-,-,10,TRBJ1-5,TRBV28,TGTGCCAGCAGTGATCAGCCCCAGCATTTT,CASSDQPQHF
TRBD1,-,15,TRBJ1-2,TRBV7-9,TGTGCCAGCAGCTCGACCGGGACAGGGTACTATGGCTACACCTTC,CASSSTGTGYYGYTF
TRBD1,-,15,TRBJ1-2,TRBV9,TGTGCCAGCAGCGAGGGACAGGGGTTGGACTATGGCTACACCTTC,CASSEGQGLDYGYTF
-,-,14,TRBJ2-7,TRBV20-1,TGCAGTGCTAGAGATGGGGCCGCCTCCTACGAGCAGTACTTC,CSARDGAASYEQYF
-,few,11,TRBJ2-3,TRBV9,TGTGCCAGCAGCGACACAGATACGCAGTATTTT,CASSDTDTQYF
-,-,13,TRBJ2-1,TRBV19,TGTGCCAGTAGTACGGCGGCGGGGAATGAGCAGTTCTTC,CASSTAAGNEQFF
-,-,13,TRBJ2-7,TRBV27,TGTGCCAGCAGCCCCCTCCCCCTCTACGAGCAGTACTTC,CASSPLPLYEQYF
-,-,14,TRBJ1-1,TRBV5-6,TGTGCCAGCAGCTTGCGGGGGCGGGATACTGAAGCTTTCTTT,CASSLRGRDTEAFF
TRBD1,-,15,TRBJ2-3,TRBV11-2,TGTGCCAGCAGCTCCTACAGGGGGCGCTTAGATACGCAGTATTTT,CASSSYRGRLDTQYF
-,-,13,TRBJ2-3,TRBV15,TGTGCCACCAGAACGGGTTTTACAGATACGCAGTATTTT,CATRTGFTDTQYF
-,once,12,TRBJ2-7,TRBV19,TGTGCCAGTAGTGCCGCGGGGAACGAGCAGTACTTC,CASSAAGNEQYF
-,-,12,TRBJ2-1,TRBV30,TGTGCCTGGAGGGGGCTTTTCAATGAGCAGTTCTTC,CAWRGLFNEQFF
TRBD2,-,15,TRBJ2-7,TRBV20-1,TGCAGTGCTAGAAGGGGAGGGAGTTTCCCCTACGAGCAGTACTTC,CSARRGGSFPYEQYF